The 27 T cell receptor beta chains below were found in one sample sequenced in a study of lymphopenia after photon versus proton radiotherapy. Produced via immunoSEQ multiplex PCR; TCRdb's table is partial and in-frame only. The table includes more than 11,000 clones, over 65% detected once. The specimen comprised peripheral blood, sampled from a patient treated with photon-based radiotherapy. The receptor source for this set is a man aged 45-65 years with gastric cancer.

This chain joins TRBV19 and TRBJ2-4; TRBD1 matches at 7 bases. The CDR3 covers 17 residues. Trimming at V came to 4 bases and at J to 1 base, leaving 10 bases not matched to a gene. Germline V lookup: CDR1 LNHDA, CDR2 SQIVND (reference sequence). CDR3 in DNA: TGTGCCAGTAGTAAGGGGGCAGGTTTGATGGCCAAAAACATTCAGTACTTC. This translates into CASSKGAGLMAKNIQYF.

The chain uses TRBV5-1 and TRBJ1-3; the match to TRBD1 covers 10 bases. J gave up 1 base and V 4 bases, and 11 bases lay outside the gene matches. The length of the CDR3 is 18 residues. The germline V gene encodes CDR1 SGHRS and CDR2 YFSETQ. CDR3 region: CASSPTGTGVRSGNTIYF. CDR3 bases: TGCGCCAGCAGCCCAACCGGGACAGGGGTTAGATCTGGAAACACCATATATTTT.

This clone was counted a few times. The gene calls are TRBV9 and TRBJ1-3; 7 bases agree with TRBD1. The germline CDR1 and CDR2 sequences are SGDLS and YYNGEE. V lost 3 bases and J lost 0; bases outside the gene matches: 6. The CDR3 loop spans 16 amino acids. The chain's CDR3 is CASSEGQLGSGNTIYF. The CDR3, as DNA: TGTGCCAGCAGCGAGGGACAGTTAGGCTCTGGAAACACCATATATTTT.

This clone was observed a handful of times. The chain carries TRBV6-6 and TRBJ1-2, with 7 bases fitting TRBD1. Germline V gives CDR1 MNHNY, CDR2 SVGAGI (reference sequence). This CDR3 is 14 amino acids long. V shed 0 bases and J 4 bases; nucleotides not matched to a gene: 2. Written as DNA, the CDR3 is TGTGCCAGCAGTTACTCCGGGACAGCCTATGGCTACACCTTC. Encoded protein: CASSYSGTAYGYTF.

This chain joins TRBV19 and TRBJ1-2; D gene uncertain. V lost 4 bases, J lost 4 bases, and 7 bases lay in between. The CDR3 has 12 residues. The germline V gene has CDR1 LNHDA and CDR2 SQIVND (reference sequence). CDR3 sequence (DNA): TGTGCCAGTAGTAAACTAGTCTATGGCTACACCTTC. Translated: CASSKLVYGYTF.

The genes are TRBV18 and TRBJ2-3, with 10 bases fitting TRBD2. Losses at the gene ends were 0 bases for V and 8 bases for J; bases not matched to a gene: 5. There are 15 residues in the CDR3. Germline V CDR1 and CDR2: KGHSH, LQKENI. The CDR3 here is CASSPPAGGPGTQYF. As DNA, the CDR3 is TGTGCCAGCTCACCACCAGCGGGGGGGCCAGGTACGCAGTATTTT.

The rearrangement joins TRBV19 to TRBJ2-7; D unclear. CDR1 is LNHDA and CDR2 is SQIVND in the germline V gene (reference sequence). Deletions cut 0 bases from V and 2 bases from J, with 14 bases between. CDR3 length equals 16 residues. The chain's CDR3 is CASSIDGVTKTYEQYF. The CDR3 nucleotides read TGTGCCAGTAGTATAGATGGGGTAACTAAAACCTACGAGCAGTACTTC.

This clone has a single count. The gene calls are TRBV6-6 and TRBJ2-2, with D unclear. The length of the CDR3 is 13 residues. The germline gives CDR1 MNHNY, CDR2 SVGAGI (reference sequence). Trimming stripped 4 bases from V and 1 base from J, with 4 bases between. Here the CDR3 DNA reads TGTGCCAGCAGTTCCAAGAACACCGGGGAGCTGTTTTTT. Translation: CASSSKNTGELFF.

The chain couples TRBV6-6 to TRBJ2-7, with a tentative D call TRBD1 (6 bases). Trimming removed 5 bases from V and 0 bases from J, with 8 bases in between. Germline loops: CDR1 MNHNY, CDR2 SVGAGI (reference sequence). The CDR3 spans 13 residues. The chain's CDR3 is CASSRTASYEQYV. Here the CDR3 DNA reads TGTGCCAGCAGTCGGACAGCCTCCTACGAGCAGTACGTC.

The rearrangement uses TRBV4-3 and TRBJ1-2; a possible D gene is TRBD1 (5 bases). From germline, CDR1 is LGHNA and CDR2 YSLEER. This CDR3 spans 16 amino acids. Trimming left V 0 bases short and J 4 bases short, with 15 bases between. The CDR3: CASSQDGGAGSYGYTF. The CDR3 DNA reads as TGCGCCAGCAGCCAAGATGGAGGCGCAGGGAGCTATGGCTACACCTTC.

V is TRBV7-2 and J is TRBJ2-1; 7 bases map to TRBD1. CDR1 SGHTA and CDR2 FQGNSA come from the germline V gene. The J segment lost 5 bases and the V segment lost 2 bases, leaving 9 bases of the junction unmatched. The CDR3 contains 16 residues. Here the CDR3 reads CASSLLPGGFNNEQFF. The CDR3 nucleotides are TGTGCCAGCAGCTTATTACCAGGGGGATTCAACAATGAGCAGTTCTTC. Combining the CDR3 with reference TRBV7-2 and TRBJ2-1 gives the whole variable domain GAGVSQSPSNKVTEKGKDVELRCDPISGHTALYWYRQSLGQGLEFLIYFQGNSAPDKSGLPSDRFSAERTGGSVSTLTIQRTQQEDSAVYLCASSLLPGGFNNEQFFGPGTRLTVL.

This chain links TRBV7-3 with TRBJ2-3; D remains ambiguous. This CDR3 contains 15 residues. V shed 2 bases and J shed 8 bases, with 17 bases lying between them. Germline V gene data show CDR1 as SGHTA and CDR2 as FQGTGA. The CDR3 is CASSLDLASVPTQYF. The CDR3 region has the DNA TGTGCCAGCAGCTTAGATCTGGCCTCCGTCCCTACGCAGTATTTT.

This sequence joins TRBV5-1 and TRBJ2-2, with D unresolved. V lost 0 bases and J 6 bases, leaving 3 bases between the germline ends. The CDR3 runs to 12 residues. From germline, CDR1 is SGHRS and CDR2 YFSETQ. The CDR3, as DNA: TGCGCCAGCAGCTTGGCTCCCGGGGAGCTGTTTTTT. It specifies CASSLAPGELFF.

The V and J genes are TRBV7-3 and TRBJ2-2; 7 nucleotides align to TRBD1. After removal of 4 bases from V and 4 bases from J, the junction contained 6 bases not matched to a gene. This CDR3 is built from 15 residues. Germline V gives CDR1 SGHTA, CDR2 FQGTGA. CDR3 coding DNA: TGTGCCAGCAGCTCAACAGGGGCCACCACCGGGGAGCTGTTTTTT. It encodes CASSSTGATTGELFF.

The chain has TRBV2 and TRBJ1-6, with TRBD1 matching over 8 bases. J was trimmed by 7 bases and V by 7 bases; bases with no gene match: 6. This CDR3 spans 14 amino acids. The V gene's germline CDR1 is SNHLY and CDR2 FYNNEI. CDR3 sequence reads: CASNGQGLNSPLHF. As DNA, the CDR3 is TGTGCCAGCAACGGACAGGGTCTAAATTCACCCCTCCACTTT.

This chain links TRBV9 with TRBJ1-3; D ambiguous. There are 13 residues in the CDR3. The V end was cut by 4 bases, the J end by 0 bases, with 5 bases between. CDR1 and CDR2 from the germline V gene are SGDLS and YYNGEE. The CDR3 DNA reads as TGTGCCAGCAGCCTGTACTCTGGAAACACCATATATTTT. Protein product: CASSLYSGNTIYF.

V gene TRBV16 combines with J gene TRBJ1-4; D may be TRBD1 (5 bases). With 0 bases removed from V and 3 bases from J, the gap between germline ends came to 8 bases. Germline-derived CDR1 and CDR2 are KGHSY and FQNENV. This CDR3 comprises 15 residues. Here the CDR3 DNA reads TGTGCCAGCAGCCAATCTTCCAGGGCTAATGAAAAACTGTTTTTT. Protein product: CASSQSSRANEKLFF.

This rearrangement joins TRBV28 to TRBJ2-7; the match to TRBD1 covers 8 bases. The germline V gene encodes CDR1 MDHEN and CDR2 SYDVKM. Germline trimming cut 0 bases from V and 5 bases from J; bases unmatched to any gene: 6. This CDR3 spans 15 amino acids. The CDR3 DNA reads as TGTGCCAGCAGTTTATGGGGGACAGGAGTCCACGAGCAGTACGTC. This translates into CASSLWGTGVHEQYV.

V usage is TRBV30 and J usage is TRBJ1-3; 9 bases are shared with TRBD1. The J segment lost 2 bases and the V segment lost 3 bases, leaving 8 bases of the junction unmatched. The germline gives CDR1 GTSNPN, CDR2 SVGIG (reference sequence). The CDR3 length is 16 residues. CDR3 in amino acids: CAWRSQGQGTGNTIYF. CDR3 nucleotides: TGTGCCTGGAGATCCCAAGGACAGGGGACTGGAAACACCATATATTTT.

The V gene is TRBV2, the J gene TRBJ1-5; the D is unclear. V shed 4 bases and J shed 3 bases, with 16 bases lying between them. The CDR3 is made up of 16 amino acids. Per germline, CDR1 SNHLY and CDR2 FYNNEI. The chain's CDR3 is CASSGAPGRLNQPQHF. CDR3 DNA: TGTGCCAGCAGTGGAGCTCCCGGGCGACTCAATCAGCCCCAGCATTTT.

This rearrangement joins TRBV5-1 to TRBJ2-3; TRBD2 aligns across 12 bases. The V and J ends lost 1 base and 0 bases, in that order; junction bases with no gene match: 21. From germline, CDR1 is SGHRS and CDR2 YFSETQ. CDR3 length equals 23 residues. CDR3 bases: TGCGCCAGCAGCTTGCTTTCAAGGTCGTCTGGGCTAGCGGGGGGGACTAGCACAGATACGCAGTATTTT. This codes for CASSLLSRSSGLAGGTSTDTQYF. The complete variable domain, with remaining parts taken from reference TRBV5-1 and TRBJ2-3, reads KAGVTQTPRYLIKTRGQQVTLSCSPISGHRSVSWYQQTPGQGLQFLFEYFSETQRNKGNFPGRFSGRQFSNSRSEMNVSTLELGDSALYLCASSLLSRSSGLAGGTSTDTQYFGPGTRLTVL.

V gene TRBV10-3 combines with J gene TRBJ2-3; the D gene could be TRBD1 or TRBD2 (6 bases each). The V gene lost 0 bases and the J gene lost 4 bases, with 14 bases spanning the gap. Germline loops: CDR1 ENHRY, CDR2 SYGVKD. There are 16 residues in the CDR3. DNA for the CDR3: TGTGCCATCAGTGAGTCGGGGGGCCGCGCCGCAGATACGCAGTATTTT. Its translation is CAISESGGRAADTQYF.

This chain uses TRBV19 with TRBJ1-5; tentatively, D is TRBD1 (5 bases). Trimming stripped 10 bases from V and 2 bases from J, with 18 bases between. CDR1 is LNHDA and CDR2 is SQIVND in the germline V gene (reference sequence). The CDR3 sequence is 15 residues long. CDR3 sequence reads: CATAGSGWGNQPQHF. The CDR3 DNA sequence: TGTGCCACTGCAGGGAGTGGATGGGGCAATCAGCCCCAGCATTTT. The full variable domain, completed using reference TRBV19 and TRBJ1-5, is DGGITQSPKYLFRKEGQNVTLSCEQNLNHDAMYWYRQDPGQGLRLIYYSQIVNDFQKGDIAEGYSVSREKKESFPLTVTSAQKNPTAFYLCATAGSGWGNQPQHFGDGTRLSIL.

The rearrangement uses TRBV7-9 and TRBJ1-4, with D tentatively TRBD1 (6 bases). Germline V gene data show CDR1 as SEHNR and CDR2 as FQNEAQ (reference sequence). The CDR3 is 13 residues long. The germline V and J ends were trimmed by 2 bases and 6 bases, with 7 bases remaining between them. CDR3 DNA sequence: TGTGCCAGCAGCTTACAGGGGTATGAAAAACTGTTTTTT. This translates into CASSLQGYEKLFF.

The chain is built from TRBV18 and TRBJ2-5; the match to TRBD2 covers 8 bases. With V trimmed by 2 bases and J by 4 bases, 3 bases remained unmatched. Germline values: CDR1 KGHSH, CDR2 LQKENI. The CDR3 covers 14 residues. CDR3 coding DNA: TGTGCCAGCTCACCAGGGCTAGCGGGAGAGACCCAGTACTTC. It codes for CASSPGLAGETQYF.

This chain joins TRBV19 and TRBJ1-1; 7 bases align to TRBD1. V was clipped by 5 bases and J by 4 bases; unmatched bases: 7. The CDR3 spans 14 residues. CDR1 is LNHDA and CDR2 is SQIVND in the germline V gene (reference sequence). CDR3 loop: CASSPYRGFTEAFF. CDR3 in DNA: TGTGCCAGTAGTCCCTACAGGGGTTTCACTGAAGCTTTCTTT.

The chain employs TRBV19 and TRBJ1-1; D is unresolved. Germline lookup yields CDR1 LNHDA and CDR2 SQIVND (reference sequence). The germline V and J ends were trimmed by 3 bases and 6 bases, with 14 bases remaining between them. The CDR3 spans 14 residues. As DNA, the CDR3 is TGTGCCAGTAGTATGGCAGTCGGGAGGCCTGAAGCTTTCTTT. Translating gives CASSMAVGRPEAFF.